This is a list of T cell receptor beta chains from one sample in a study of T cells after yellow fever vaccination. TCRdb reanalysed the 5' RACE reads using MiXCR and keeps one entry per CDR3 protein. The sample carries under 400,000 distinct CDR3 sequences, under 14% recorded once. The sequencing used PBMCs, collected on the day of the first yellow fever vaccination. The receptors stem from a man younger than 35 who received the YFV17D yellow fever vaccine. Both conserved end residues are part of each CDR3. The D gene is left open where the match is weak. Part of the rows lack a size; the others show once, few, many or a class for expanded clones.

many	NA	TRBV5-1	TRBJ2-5	TGCGCCAGCAGCTTGATCTCGGGTTACCAAGAGACCCAGTACTTC	CASSLISGYQETQYF
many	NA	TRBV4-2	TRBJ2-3	TGTGCCAGCAGCCAAGATCGTGTTTCGACCGATACGCAGTATTTT	CASSQDRVSTDTQYF
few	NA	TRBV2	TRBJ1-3	TGTGCCAGCAGTGAACAAAGCTCTGGAAACACCATATATTTT	CASSEQSSGNTIYF
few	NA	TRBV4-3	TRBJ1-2	TGCGCCAGCAGCCGAGAGAGGAACACACTTAACTATGGCTACACCTTC	CASSRERNTLNYGYTF
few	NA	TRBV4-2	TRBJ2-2	TGTGCCAGCAGTCCGTTGGGGACCCCCGCGAACACCGGGGAGCTGTTTTTT	CASSPLGTPANTGELFF
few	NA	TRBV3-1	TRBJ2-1	TGTGCCAGCAGCCAAGGGGCCTTGGATGAGCAGTTCTTC	CASSQGALDEQFF
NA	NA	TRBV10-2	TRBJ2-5	TGCGCCAGCAGTGAGCCGGGTTCAACGGAGGCCCAGTACTTC	CASSEPGSTEAQYF
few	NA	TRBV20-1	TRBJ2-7	TGCAGTGCTAGGTGGGAAACCTACGAGCAGTACTTC	CSARWETYEQYF
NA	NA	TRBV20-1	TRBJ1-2	TGCAGTGCTAGAGTCGCCGTAAACATCTATGGCTACACCTTC	CSARVAVNIYGYTF
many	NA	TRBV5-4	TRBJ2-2	TGTGCCAGCAGCTTGGCCGGCGGGGGCGGCACCGGGGAGCTGTTTTTT	CASSLAGGGGTGELFF
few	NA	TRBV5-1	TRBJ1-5	TGCGCCAGCAGCTTGGATGGGGAGCCCCAGCATTTT	CASSLDGEPQHF
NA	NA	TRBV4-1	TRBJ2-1	TGCGCCAGCAGCCAAGATCGGGCCCTAGTCACGTGGCGTGAGCAGTTCTTC	CASSQDRALVTWREQFF
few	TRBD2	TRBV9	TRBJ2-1	TGTGCCAGCAGCGCGACTAGCGGGACCTACAATGAGCAGTTCTTC	CASSATSGTYNEQFF
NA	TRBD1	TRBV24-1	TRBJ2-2	TGTGCCACCAGTGATTCAAGGACAGGGTTCGCCGGGGAGCTGTTTTTT	CATSDSRTGFAGELFF
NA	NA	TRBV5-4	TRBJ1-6	TGTGCCAGCAGCTTGGAAACGGGGGATTCCAGCTCCTATAATTCACCCCTCCACTTT	CASSLETGDSSSYNSPLHF
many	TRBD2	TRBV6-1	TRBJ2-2	TGTGCCAGCAGCCGACCTAGCGGGGGTCTCTCCGGGGAGCTGTTTTTT	CASSRPSGGLSGELFF
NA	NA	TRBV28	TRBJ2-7	TGTGCCAGCAGTTTTGCAAGTTTGGGCGCTTATGAGCAGTACTTC	CASSFASLGAYEQYF
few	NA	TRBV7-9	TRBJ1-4	TGTGCCAGCAGCTTCGGAGGAGGGATTGAAAAACTGTTTTTT	CASSFGGGIEKLFF
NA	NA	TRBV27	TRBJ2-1	TGTGCCAGCAGTTTTGACAGGAGTCTCCTCTCCTACAATGAGCAGTTCTTC	CASSFDRSLLSYNEQFF
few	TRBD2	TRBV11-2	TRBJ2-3	TGTGCCAGCAGCTTACGGGAGGGGGGCACAGATACGCAGTATTTT	CASSLREGGTDTQYF
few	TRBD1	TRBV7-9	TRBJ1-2	TGTGCCAGCAGCCCCGGACAGGGCCTCGGCTATGGCTACACCTTC	CASSPGQGLGYGYTF
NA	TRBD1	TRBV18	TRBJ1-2	TGTGCCAGCTCACCCCTGGGTCCGAACAGGGGGAGCTTGGACTATGGCTACACCTTC	CASSPLGPNRGSLDYGYTF
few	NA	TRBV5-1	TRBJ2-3	TGCGCCAGCAGCTACCCAACTGGGACAACAGATACGCAGTATTTT	CASSYPTGTTDTQYF
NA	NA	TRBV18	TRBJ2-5	TGTGCCAGCTCACCAGGCAAGGGCCAAGAGACCCAGTACTTC	CASSPGKGQETQYF
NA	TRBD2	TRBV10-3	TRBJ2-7	TGTGCCATCAGTGACTCGACCGCCCAGCCGGGGGGCGAGCAGTACTTC	CAISDSTAQPGGEQYF
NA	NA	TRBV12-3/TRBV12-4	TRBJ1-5	TGTGCCAGCAGTTTATTTCAGAATCAGCCCCAGCATTTT	CASSLFQNQPQHF
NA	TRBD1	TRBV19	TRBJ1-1	TGTGCCAGTAGTGTCGAACCGGGACAGCTAACTACTGAAGCTTTCTTT	CASSVEPGQLTTEAFF
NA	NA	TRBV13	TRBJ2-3	TGTGCCAGCAGCTTCTCCGGCAGGGGAACCACAGATACGCAGTATTTT	CASSFSGRGTTDTQYF
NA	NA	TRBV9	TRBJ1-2	TGTGCCAGCAGCGTAGATCCTCAGCAGGACTATGGCTACACCTTC	CASSVDPQQDYGYTF
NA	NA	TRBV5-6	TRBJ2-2	TGTGCCAGCAGTATACTAGTCGTCAGCACCGGGGAGCTGTTTTTT	CASSILVVSTGELFF
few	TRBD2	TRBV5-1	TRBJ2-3	TGCGCCAGCACTCTGGGACTAGCGGGAGATACGCAGTATTTT	CASTLGLAGDTQYF
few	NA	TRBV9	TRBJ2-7	TGTGCCAGCAGCGTAGGTATACCCGACGAGCAGTACTTC	CASSVGIPDEQYF
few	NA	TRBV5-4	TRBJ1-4	TGTGCCAGCAGCTCCGGACAGTCTCTTGAAAAACTGTTTTTT	CASSSGQSLEKLFF
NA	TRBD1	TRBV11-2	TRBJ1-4	TGTGCCAGCAGCATTGGACAGGGAGGGAACACTAATGAAAAACTGTTTTTT	CASSIGQGGNTNEKLFF
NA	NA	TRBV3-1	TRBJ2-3	TGTGCCAGCAGCCGGGGGTGGAGGGGGAAAGACACAGATACGCAGTATTTT	CASSRGWRGKDTDTQYF
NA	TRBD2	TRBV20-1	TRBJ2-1	TGCAGTGCTAGGCTCCCCCGACTAGCGCCAAACAATGAGCAGTTCTTC	CSARLPRLAPNNEQFF
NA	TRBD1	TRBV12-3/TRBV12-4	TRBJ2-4	TGTGCCAGCAGTTTCTCCGGGACAGGGGATGACATTCAGTACTTC	CASSFSGTGDDIQYF
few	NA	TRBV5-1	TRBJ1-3	TGCGCCAGCAGCTTGGGGCAGATCTCTGGAAACACCATATATTTT	CASSLGQISGNTIYF
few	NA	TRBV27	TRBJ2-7	TGTGCCAGCAGTCTCCGATCCGGGGGGCTAAGGGACTACGAGCAGTACTTC	CASSLRSGGLRDYEQYF
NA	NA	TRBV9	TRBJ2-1	TGTGCCAGCAGCGTAGGTTTCGTAAGCTACAATGAGCAGTTCTTC	CASSVGFVSYNEQFF
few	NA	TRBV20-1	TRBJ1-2	TGCAGTGCCCTCGCCGGGCAATTTAACTATGGCTACACCTTC	CSALAGQFNYGYTF
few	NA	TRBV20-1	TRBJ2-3	TGCAGTGCTGGGGGGCCCATGAGAGTCACGCAGTATTTT	CSAGGPMRVTQYF
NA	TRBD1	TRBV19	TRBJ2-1	TGTGCCAGTAGTTCACAGGGGGCAGGGGAGCAGTTCTTC	CASSSQGAGEQFF
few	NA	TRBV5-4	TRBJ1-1	TGTGCCAGCAGCGTTGGTGCCAGGGAAAACACTGAAGCTTTCTTT	CASSVGARENTEAFF
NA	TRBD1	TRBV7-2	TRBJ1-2	TGTGCCAGCAGCATGACAGGGGGCTACAACTATGGCTACACCTTC	CASSMTGGYNYGYTF
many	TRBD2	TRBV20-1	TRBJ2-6	TGCAGTGCTAGGAGCGGGGGAGGGGCCAACGTCCTGACTTTC	CSARSGGGANVLTF
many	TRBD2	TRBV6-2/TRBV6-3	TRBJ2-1	TGTGCCAGCACTAGCGGGGATTACAATGAGCAGTTCTTC	CASTSGDYNEQFF
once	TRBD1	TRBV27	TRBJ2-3	TGTGCCAGCAGTTTGGTGGGGAGACAGGGGCCCGTCAATACGCAGTATTTT	CASSLVGRQGPVNTQYF
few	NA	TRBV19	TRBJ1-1	TGTGCCAGTTTAAGGGGACGGATGAACACTGAAGCTTTCTTT	CASLRGRMNTEAFF
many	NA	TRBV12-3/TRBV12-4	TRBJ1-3	TGTGCCAGCAGTTTGCCCGGGGGCGCGAACACCATATATTTT	CASSLPGGANTIYF
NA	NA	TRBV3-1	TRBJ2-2	TGTGCCAGCAGCCCCCATCCCCCCGGGGAGCTGTTTTTT	CASSPHPPGELFF
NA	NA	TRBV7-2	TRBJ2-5	TGTGCCAGCAGCTCGGGAGCGGAGACCCAGTACTTC	CASSSGAETQYF
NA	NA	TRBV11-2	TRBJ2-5	TGTGCCAGCAGCTTTAGGGGGTTTGAGACCCAGTACTTC	CASSFRGFETQYF
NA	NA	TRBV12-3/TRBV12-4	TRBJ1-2	TGTGCCAGCAGTTTTTCTGGCTATGGCTACACCTTC	CASSFSGYGYTF
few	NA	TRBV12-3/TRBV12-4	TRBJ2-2	TGTGCCAGCAGTAGGGGCGGACGGCACACCGGGGAGCTGTTTTTT	CASSRGGRHTGELFF
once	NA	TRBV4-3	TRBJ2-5	TGCGCCAGCAGCCAAGGGGACATCGGGGGAGAGACCCAGTACTTC	CASSQGDIGGETQYF
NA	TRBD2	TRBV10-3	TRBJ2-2	TGTGCCGCCAGTGACCCGACTAGCGGGGGCCTCAACACCGGGGAGCTGTTTTTT	CAASDPTSGGLNTGELFF
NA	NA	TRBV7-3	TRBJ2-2	TGTGCCAGCAGATTGGGGTCGGGGAACACCGGGGAGCTGTTTTTT	CASRLGSGNTGELFF
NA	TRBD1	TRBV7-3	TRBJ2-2	TGTGCCAGCAGGGGGTTGGCCGGACAGGGGGCCGGGGAGCTGTTTTTT	CASRGLAGQGAGELFF